The 17 T cell receptor beta chains presented below share a single source sample, sequenced in a study of T-cell memory formation after mild COVID-19. MiXCR, run by TCRdb on the 5' RACE reads, gives a single entry per CDR3 protein. The repertoire has about 560,000 distinct CDR3 sequences, more than 15% of them found once; the top ten carry more than 10%. The sequenced material came from PBMCs or a T cell subset sorted from them (not recorded which). These receptors were collected from an adult woman who had mild COVID-19 (a few samples of this study predate the infection). Cell type and time point are not known.

This clonotype has a handful of counts. The rearrangement links TRBV4-1 to TRBJ1-1; D gene uncertain. This CDR3 is 14 amino acids long. The V end lost 0 bases, the J end lost 8 bases, and 13 bases lay between the germline ends. Germline values: CDR1 MGHRA, CDR2 YSYEKL. CDR3 nucleotide sequence: TGCGCCAGCAGCCAAGATCCCTTTGGGATCGAAGCTTTCTTT. Translated, it gives CASSQDPFGIEAFF.

This clonotype showed up just a few times. This chain uses TRBV7-3 with TRBJ2-7; 8 bases agree with TRBD1. The CDR3 is 13 residues long. The germline CDR1 and CDR2 sequences are SGHTA and FQGTGA. Losses at the gene ends were 2 bases for V and 6 bases for J; bases not matched to a gene: 3. The CDR3 protein is CASSLQQGGEQYF. In DNA form, the CDR3 reads TGTGCCAGCAGCTTACAACAGGGGGGCGAGCAGTACTTC.

This chain connects TRBV4-3 to TRBJ2-7; D may be TRBD1 (5 bases). Trimming cost V 1 base and J 6 bases, with 13 bases left between them. The CDR3 consists of 14 residues. CDR1 is LGHNA and CDR2 is YSLEER in the germline V gene. The CDR3 reads CASSQALGAAEQYF. CDR3 coding DNA: TGCGCCAGCAGCCAAGCCCTAGGGGCAGCCGAGCAGTACTTC.

The CDR3 reads CASSLGLAGGRREQYF. CDR3 nucleotides: TGTGCCAGCAGTTTGGGACTAGCGGGGGGGCGTCGAGAGCAGTACTTC. The J gene is TRBJ2-7, the V gene TRBV2; 16 bases agree with TRBD2. J was trimmed by 7 bases and V by 5 bases; bases with no gene match: 8. The V gene's germline CDR1 is SNHLY and CDR2 FYNNEI. CDR3 size: 16 residues. Filled out from reference TRBV2 and TRBJ2-7, the complete variable domain reads EPEVTQTPSHQVTQMGQEVILRCVPISNHLYFYWYRQILGQKVEFLVSFYNNEISEKSEIFDDQFSVERPDGSNFTLKIRSTKLEDSAMYFCASSLGLAGGRREQYFGPGTRLTVT.

V usage is TRBV5-4 and J usage is TRBJ1-1; 8 positions match TRBD1. CDR1 is SGHNT and CDR2 is YYREEE in the germline V gene (reference sequence). V was pared by 4 bases and J by 5 bases, with 7 bases of the junction left unmatched. The CDR3 has 14 amino acids. The CDR3 nucleotides read TGTGCCAGCAGCCCAGGGGGCGCAAGGACTGAAGCTTTCTTT. Translated: CASSPGGARTEAFF. Full variable domain (outside the CDR3, taken from reference TRBV5-4 and TRBJ1-1): ETGVTQSPTHLIKTRGQQVTLRCSSQSGHNTVSWYQQALGQGPQFIFQYYREEENGRGNFPPRFSGLQFPNYSSELNVNALELDDSALYLCASSPGGARTEAFFGQGTRLTVV.

V and J are TRBV7-6 and TRBJ2-3, with 12 bases that match TRBD2. This CDR3 region has 16 residues. In germline, CDR1 is SGHVS, CDR2 FNYEAQ. Unmatched junction bases numbered 7, after V lost 4 bases and J lost 5 bases. The CDR3 DNA is TGTGCCAGCAGCTATCTAGCGGGGGGGCAGGGAGATACGCAGTATTTT. It codes for CASSYLAGGQGDTQYF.

The chain carries TRBV20-1 and TRBJ2-1, with TRBD2 as a possible D gene (5 bases). V shed 8 bases and J shed 6 bases, with 20 bases lying between them. The CDR3 contains 14 residues. Germline V gene data show CDR1 as DFQATT and CDR2 as SNEGSKA (reference sequence). CDR3 in amino acids: CSTKGVAGINEQFF. In DNA, the CDR3 is TGCAGTACTAAGGGAGTGGCGGGTATCAATGAGCAGTTCTTC.

This clonotype came up a few times. The chain has TRBV20-1 and TRBJ1-1; no reliable D call. Per the germline V gene, CDR1 is DFQATT and CDR2 is SNEGSKA (reference sequence). V lost 3 bases to trimming and J lost 2 bases, with 13 bases between them. This CDR3 is built from 14 residues. CDR3 DNA: TGCAGTGCTAGTCATGCGGGGATCAACACTGAAGCTTTCTTT. Amino acids: CSASHAGINTEAFF.

This sequence joins TRBV30 and TRBJ2-7; no definite D call. V gave up 3 bases and J gave up 3 bases, with 9 bases separating them. This CDR3 comprises 12 residues. Germline CDR1 reads GTSNPN; CDR2 reads SVGIG (reference sequence). For the CDR3, the DNA is TGTGCCTGGAGCGGTCCAGGCTACGAGCAGTACTTC. Its protein product is CAWSGPGYEQYF. Variable domain in full (rest from reference TRBV30 and TRBJ2-7): SQTIHQWPATLVQPVGSPLSLECTVEGTSNPNLYWYRQAAGRGLQLLFYSVGIGQISSEVPQNLSASRPQDRQFILSSKKLLLSDSGFYLCAWSGPGYEQYFGPGTRLTVT.

This clonotype was picked up many times. The chain recombines TRBV5-1 with TRBJ2-1, with 16 bases matching TRBD2. Germline CDR1 reads SGHRS; CDR2 reads YFSETQ. Germline trimming cut 4 bases from V and 3 bases from J; bases unmatched to any gene: 7. The CDR3 consists of 18 residues. CDR3 protein: CASSPGLAGGPFYNEQFF. The CDR3 region has the DNA TGCGCCAGCAGCCCGGGACTAGCGGGGGGGCCTTTCTACAATGAGCAGTTCTTC.

V usage is TRBV6-4 and J usage is TRBJ2-3; D gene unclear. The V end lost 7 bases, the J end lost 7 bases, and 15 bases lay between the germline ends. The CDR3 extends over 13 amino acids. Per germline, CDR1 MRHNA and CDR2 SNTAGT. The CDR3 DNA is TGTGCCAGCATAGGACGGTTTAGGCATACGCAGTATTTT. It translates to CASIGRFRHTQYF.

This clonotype was picked up a small number of times. The rearrangement joins TRBV24-1 to TRBJ2-1, with 11 bases fitting TRBD2. CDR1 and CDR2 from the germline V gene are KGHDR and SFDVKD. There are 19 residues in the CDR3. J lost 0 bases, V lost 2 bases, and 8 bases had no gene match. The CDR3 spells CATSDSPGTSGLSYNEQFF. The CDR3 DNA reads TGTGCCACCAGTGATTCCCCCGGGACTAGCGGCCTCTCCTACAATGAGCAGTTCTTC.

This clonotype was recorded many times. The rearrangement links TRBV25-1 to TRBJ1-6; no clear D gene. This CDR3 region has 14 residues. Deletions cut 5 bases from V and 8 bases from J, with 13 bases between. Germline CDR1 is MGHDK and CDR2 is SYGVNS. Written as DNA, the CDR3 is TGTGCCAGCAGTACCCGACATCCATATTCACCCCTCCACTTT. It yields the protein CASSTRHPYSPLHF.

The rearrangement uses TRBV5-4 and TRBJ1-6; D is unresolved. Germline CDR1 reads SGHNT; CDR2 reads YYREEE (reference sequence). The V gene lost 2 bases and the J gene lost 15 bases, with 9 bases spanning the gap. This CDR3 contains 11 residues. CDR3 sequence (DNA): TGTGCCAGCAGCTTTTGGTTGCTCCTCCACTTT. Protein product: CASSFWLLLHF.

This clonotype occurred a few times. The V and J genes are TRBV29-1 and TRBJ1-1, with D perhaps matching TRBD1 (6 bases). V was clipped by 4 bases and J by 4 bases, with 10 bases between them. Germline V gene data show CDR1 as SQVTM and CDR2 as ANQGSEA. The CDR3 length is 12 residues. CDR3 coding DNA: TGCAGCGTTGCGGGCAGGGGCACTGAAGCTTTCTTT. The encoded protein is CSVAGRGTEAFF. Complete variable domain (other parts from reference TRBV29-1 and TRBJ1-1): SAVISQKPSRDICQRGTSLTIQCQVDSQVTMMFWYRQQPGQSLTLIATANQGSEATYESGFVIDKFPISRPNLTFSTLTVSNMSPEDSSIYLCSVAGRGTEAFFGQGTRLTVV.

V gene TRBV4-1 combines with J gene TRBJ1-5, with D perhaps matching TRBD1 (6 bases). Germline CDR1 MGHRA, CDR2 YSYEKL. This CDR3 has 16 amino acids. V was clipped by 6 bases and J by 2 bases, with 17 bases between them. The DNA of the CDR3 is TGCGCCAGCAGTCACGACACCAGGGGAGGCAATCAGCCCCAGCATTTT. Its protein is CASSHDTRGGNQPQHF.

This sequence joins TRBV7-2 and TRBJ1-3; D may be TRBD1 (6 bases). Trimming left V 1 base short and J 0 bases short, with 22 bases between. CDR1 SGHTA and CDR2 FQGNSA come from the germline V gene. The CDR3 has 20 residues. The CDR3 DNA sequence: TGTGCCAGCAGCTTAGTGCTTCGGCAGGGGATAGGCCGCTCTGGAAACACCATATATTTT. Translation gives CASSLVLRQGIGRSGNTIYF.